Listed here are 8 T cell receptor beta chains from one sample, sequenced in a study of regulatory T cells in long-lasting Graves disease. According to the study, TCR beta libraries were built with iRepertoire HTBI primers and CDR3-region Arm-PCR. TCRdb re-derived calls from the multiplex PCR reads in MiXCR, one entry per CDR3 protein. The sample shows 500,000 to 800,000 distinct CDR3 sequences, around 32% of them seen only once. Noted time point: persistent/refractory GD, antithyroid drugs over 5 years with positive TRAb. RNA extracted from PBMCs served as the sequencing template. The material was peripheral blood mononuclear cells (PBMCs), obtained when the disease was refractory, from a patient treated with antithyroid drugs. The receptor source for this set is a female donor with Graves disease.

This clonotype turned up a few times. A read error may account for a junction end that differs from germline. This chain links TRBV28 with TRBJ1-2; no firm D call. Germline values: CDR1 MDHEN, CDR2 SYDVKM. The CDR3 totals 12 residues. The CDR3 sequence is CASSSSGYAYTF. In nucleotides, the CDR3 is TGTGCCAGCAGTTCGTCAGGTTATGCCTACACCTTC.

This clonotype was recorded at least ten times. The chain uses TRBV12-3 or TRBV12-4 and TRBJ1-1; the match to TRBD1 covers 7 bases. Germline trimming cut 1 base from V and 0 bases from J; bases unmatched to any gene: 2. The CDR3 length is 15 residues. CDR3 nucleotide sequence: TGTGCCAGCAGTTTAGACAGGGGAGTGAACACTGAAGCTTTCTTT. Protein sequence: CASSLDRGVNTEAFF.

The gene calls are TRBV6-1 and TRBJ1-3, with 7 positions matching TRBD1. The germline gives CDR1 MNHNS, CDR2 SASEGT. Trimming removed 6 bases from V and 2 bases from J; junction bases left unmatched: 7. This CDR3 has 15 amino acids. CDR3 loop: CASSPDRAAGNTIYF. CDR3 sequence (DNA): TGTGCCAGCAGCCCAGACAGGGCGGCTGGAAACACCATATATTTT.

This clonotype was counted only a few times. The V and J genes are TRBV28 and TRBJ1-1; D possibly corresponds to TRBD1 (6 bases). V dropped 8 bases and J dropped 1 base, with 14 bases sitting between them. The CDR3 is 14 amino acids. The germline gives CDR1 MDHEN, CDR2 SYDVKM. The CDR3 DNA reads as TGTGCCAGCTCACCCTGGACAGAGAACACTGAAGCTTTCTTT. This gives the protein CASSPWTENTEAFF.

In DNA form, the CDR3 reads TGTGCCAGCAGCATGACAGGGGGATCTGGAAACACCATATATTTT. Translation: CASSMTGGSGNTIYF. The chain joins TRBV7-3 to TRBJ1-3; 9 bases match TRBD1. The CDR3 loop spans 15 amino acids. The J segment lost 1 base and the V segment lost 5 bases, leaving 3 bases of the junction unmatched. Germline CDR1 SGHTA, CDR2 FQGTGA.

This clonotype was counted between two and nine times. CDR3 residues: CASSWEPGQGGYSNQPQHF. The CDR3, as DNA: TGTGCCAGCAGTTGGGAGCCGGGACAGGGAGGTTATAGCAATCAGCCCCAGCATTTT. The chain combines TRBV6-5 with TRBJ1-5, with TRBD1 identical over 9 bases. Germline CDR1 is MNHEY and CDR2 is SVGAGI. The CDR3 has 19 residues. After removal of 4 bases from V and 0 bases from J, the junction contained 13 bases not matched to a gene.

The chain is built from TRBV10-3 and TRBJ2-5; perhaps TRBD2 as D (5 bases). The germline gives CDR1 ENHRY, CDR2 SYGVKD. This CDR3 has 12 amino acids. The V end lost 8 bases, the J end lost 5 bases, and 12 bases lay between the germline ends. In nucleotides, the CDR3 is TGTGCCATCGGCCGGGGAGTTGAGACCCAGTACTTC. Translating it yields CAIGRGVETQYF.

This clonotype was picked up many times. The chain carries TRBV15 and TRBJ1-2, with D tentatively TRBD1 (5 bases). The CDR3 extends over 15 amino acids. Germline CDR1 and CDR2: LNHNV and YYDKDF (reference sequence). Trimming removed 0 bases at V and 2 bases at J, with 10 bases between. DNA for the CDR3: TGTGCCACCAGCAGAGATCAGGGAATGAACTATGGCTACACCTTC. It specifies CATSRDQGMNYGYTF.